The 8 T cell receptor beta chains in this list originate from one sample, sequenced in a study of blood T cell repertoires in COVID-19. TCRdb keeps only in-frame clones here, not all; method: immunoSEQ multiplex PCR. The sample holds around 250,000 clones, more than 70% seen once. Sequencing input: peripheral blood. The receptors stem from a man aged 35 to 55 with active or convalescent COVID-19.

The genes are TRBV5-6 and TRBJ1-5; D perhaps matches TRBD1 (5 bases). Germline V gene lookup returns CDR1 SGHDT and CDR2 YYEEEE. This CDR3 comprises 15 residues. Trimming shortened V by 0 bases and J by 3 bases, and 10 bases separated the two germline ends. The CDR3 nucleotides are TGTGCCAGCAGCTTGGGGGGGGACTACAATCAGCCCCAGCATTTT. This gives the protein CASSLGGDYNQPQHF.

The chain combines TRBV4-1 with TRBJ2-1, with 12 positions matching TRBD2. Germline V gene data show CDR1 as MGHRA and CDR2 as YSYEKL. Trimming at V came to 5 bases and at J to 7 bases, leaving 9 bases not matched to a gene. This CDR3 comprises 16 residues. This CDR3 reads CASSYPSGGARNEQFF. CDR3 sequence (DNA): TGCGCCAGCAGCTACCCTAGCGGGGGGGCGAGGAATGAGCAGTTCTTC.

CDR3: CASRTRDTSYEQYF. The CDR3 DNA sequence: TGCGCCAGCAGAACCCGGGACACGTCCTACGAGCAGTACTTC. The chain recombines TRBV5-1 with TRBJ2-7, with a possible D match to TRBD1 (6 bases). V lost 5 bases to trimming and J lost 1 base, with 13 bases between them. The CDR3 covers 14 residues. CDR1 and CDR2 (germline): SGHRS, YFSETQ.

The gene calls are TRBV3-1 (or the pseudogene TRBV3-2) and TRBJ2-1, with 9 bases fitting TRBD1. The CDR3 has 15 residues. Germline V gene lookup returns CDR1 LGHDT and CDR2 YNNKEL (reference sequence). The ends lost 3 bases at V and 8 bases at J; junction bases unmatched: 8. The CDR3 here is CASSQKQGAPYEQFF. As DNA, the CDR3 is TGTGCCAGCAGCCAGAAACAGGGGGCTCCGTATGAGCAGTTCTTC.

The chain has TRBV11-1 and TRBJ2-7; TRBD1 might be the D (5 bases). The V gene's germline CDR1 is SGHAT and CDR2 FQDESV (reference sequence). V was pared by 1 base and J by 9 bases, with 10 bases between. The CDR3 is made up of 12 amino acids. CDR3: CASSLDQGRQYF. The CDR3 DNA is TGTGCCAGCAGCTTAGACCAGGGCCGGCAGTACTTC.

This chain links TRBV6-5 with TRBJ2-1; TRBD2 matches 9 bases. The J segment lost 13 bases and the V segment lost 6 bases, leaving 16 bases of the junction unmatched. The CDR3 extends over 15 amino acids. Per germline, CDR1 MNHEY and CDR2 SVGAGI. The CDR3 protein is CASSRGTDIAGEQFF. The CDR3 DNA is TGTGCCAGCAGCCGGGGGACAGACATAGCGGGAGAACAGTTCTTC.

This chain joins TRBV2 and TRBJ1-1; 7 nucleotides align to TRBD1. V lost 7 bases to trimming and J lost 0 bases; unmatched junction nucleotides: 5. Germline-derived CDR1 and CDR2 are SNHLY and FYNNEI. The CDR3 has 14 residues. As DNA, the CDR3 is TGTGCCAGCATAAGGGGGCGGGTGAACACTGAAGCTTTCTTT. As protein: CASIRGRVNTEAFF.

V and J are TRBV28 and TRBJ1-1; a possible D gene is TRBD1 (5 bases). The germline CDR1 and CDR2 sequences are MDHEN and SYDVKM. The V end lost 4 bases, the J end lost 5 bases, and 20 bases lay between the germline ends. This CDR3 spans 16 amino acids. The CDR3 spells CASSSGSGTRGTEAFF. The CDR3 region has the DNA TGTGCCAGCAGTTCCGGATCCGGGACGCGGGGGACTGAAGCTTTCTTT.